This entry lists 15 T cell receptor beta chains sequenced from one sample in a study of blood T cell repertoires in COVID-19 (TCRdb year 2020). Library construction relied on the immunoSEQ multiplex PCR assay. TCRdb's version of the immuneACCESS table is confined to in-frame rearrangements and falls short of the full clone set. An unresolved V gene accounts for under half of the shortfall where checked; the remainder is of unknown origin. The sample table contains a few hundred thousand clones; only one count was recorded for roughly 88% of them. The ten most abundant clones make up 1.2% to 1.5% of the sample. Sequencing was done on a sample of peripheral blood. The receptors were gathered from a woman between 35 and 50 years old who had recovered from COVID-19.

The rearrangement links TRBV11-3 to TRBJ2-5, with TRBD1 matching over 10 bases. Germline V gene lookup returns CDR1 SGHNT and CDR2 YENEEA. The V segment lost 5 bases and the J segment 4 bases; nucleotides outside the gene matches: 4. There are 14 residues in the CDR3. CDR3 protein: CASSMTGGSETQYF. The CDR3 DNA reads as TGTGCCAGCAGCATGACAGGGGGCTCAGAGACCCAGTACTTC.

This chain joins TRBV11-3 and TRBJ2-2, with 10 bases identical to TRBD2. The junction had 3 bases not matched to a gene; V was cut back by 0 bases and J by 5 bases. The CDR3 loop spans 16 amino acids. Germline V lookup: CDR1 SGHNT, CDR2 YENEEA. The CDR3 nucleotides are TGTGCCAGCAGCTTAGAGGGACTAGCGCTTACCGGGGAGCTGTTTTTT. Amino acids: CASSLEGLALTGELFF.

The V gene is TRBV6-5, the J gene TRBJ1-1; D possibly corresponds to TRBD1 (6 bases). CDR1 and CDR2 from the germline V gene are MNHEY and SVGAGI. There are 13 residues in the CDR3. Trimming took 5 bases from V and 6 from J, leaving 13 bases between them. The CDR3 DNA reads as TGTGCCAGCAGTAAGGGGGGGTTGTCTGAAGCTTTCTTT. Amino acids: CASSKGGLSEAFF.

On this clone: Other DNA sequences in this specimen translate into the identical CDR3. This chain links TRBV5-5 with TRBJ1-4; no clear D. V was pared by 5 bases and J by 7 bases, with 18 bases between. The CDR3 is 15 amino acids. Per germline, CDR1 SGHKS and CDR2 YYEKEE (reference sequence). This CDR3 is CASSPIGESGEKLFF. The CDR3 nucleotides read TGTGCCAGCAGTCCCATCGGGGAATCGGGTGAAAAACTGTTTTTT. Variable domain in full (rest from reference TRBV5-5 and TRBJ1-4): DAGVTQSPTHLIKTRGQQVTLRCSPISGHKSVSWYQQVLGQGPQFIFQYYEKEERGRGNFPDRFSARQFPNYSSELNVNALLLGDSALYLCASSPIGESGEKLFFGSGTQLSVL.

The DNA of the CDR3 is TGCGCCAGCAGCCAAGACCCTTCGAGCTCCTACAATGAGCAGTTCTTC. This codes for CASSQDPSSSYNEQFF. The chain couples TRBV4-3 to TRBJ2-1; no reliable D call. The germline CDR1 and CDR2 sequences are LGHNA and YSLEER. The ends were cut back, 0 bases at V and 0 bases at J, with 9 bases in the middle. The CDR3 is 16 amino acids.

This clone was seen a handful of times. This chain connects TRBV4-1 to TRBJ2-1, with no clear D. V lost 2 bases, J lost 1 base, and 6 bases lay in between. Germline CDR1 MGHRA, CDR2 YSYEKL. The CDR3 contains 14 residues. The CDR3 region is CASSQPTSYNEQFF. CDR3 sequence (DNA): TGCGCCAGCAGCCAACCAACTTCCTACAATGAGCAGTTCTTC.

The CDR3 loop reads CASRGLQGSEKLFF. The CDR3 coding sequence is TGTGCCAGCAGAGGGTTACAGGGTAGCGAAAAACTGTTTTTT. The chain recombines TRBV27 with TRBJ1-4; a possible D gene is TRBD1 (6 bases). The V end was cut by 6 bases, the J end by 8 bases, with 16 bases between. CDR1 and CDR2 (germline): MNHEY, SMNVEV (reference sequence). The CDR3 spans 14 residues.

Concerning this clone itself: Compared with germline, one end of the junction differs, possibly owing to a read error. This chain uses TRBV19 with TRBJ2-7; 10 bases align to TRBD1. Looked up from germline, CDR1 is LNHDA and CDR2 is SQIVND (reference sequence). This CDR3 spans 14 amino acids. CDR3 in amino acids: CVSSRGQGFYEQYF. The CDR3 DNA follows: TGTGTCAGTAGTAGGGGACAGGGGTTCTACGAGCAGTACTTC.

The J gene is TRBJ1-2, the V gene TRBV12-3 or TRBV12-4; 9 nucleotides match TRBD1. Germline trimming cut 6 bases from V and 8 bases from J; bases unmatched to any gene: 7. This CDR3 is 13 amino acids long. CDR3 residues: CASRVQGADGYTF. CDR3 bases: TGTGCCAGCAGGGTACAGGGGGCTGACGGCTACACCTTC.

V and J are TRBV5-1 and TRBJ2-2; D is possibly TRBD2 (7 bases). The CDR3 spans 15 residues. The germline CDR1 and CDR2 sequences are SGHRS and YFSETQ. Trimming took off 0 bases at V and 7 bases at J, with 13 bases between the two ends. CDR3 DNA sequence: TGCGCCAGCAGCTTGGATGCGGGGGCGGACGGGGAGCTGTTTTTT. This gives the protein CASSLDAGADGELFF. Full variable domain (remainder filled in from reference TRBV5-1 and TRBJ2-2): KAGVTQTPRYLIKTRGQQVTLSCSPISGHRSVSWYQQTPGQGLQFLFEYFSETQRNKGNFPGRFSGRQFSNSRSEMNVSTLELGDSALYLCASSLDAGADGELFFGEGSRLTVL.

The J gene is TRBJ2-7, the V gene TRBV10-3, with 7 bases identical to TRBD1. V dropped 5 bases and J dropped 4; count of bases not matched to a gene: 5. The CDR3 totals 13 residues. Germline CDR1 reads ENHRY; CDR2 reads SYGVKD. As DNA, the CDR3 is TGTGCCATCAGTTCCGGGACAGATTACGAGCAGTACTTC. This encodes CAISSGTDYEQYF.

The chain is built from TRBV29-1 and TRBJ1-1; D is unclear. This CDR3 spans 12 amino acids. Germline CDR1 SQVTM, CDR2 ANQGSEA. V dropped 4 bases and J dropped 1 base, with 7 bases sitting between them. This CDR3 reads CSVGYRNTEAFF. The CDR3, as DNA: TGCAGCGTTGGTTACAGGAACACTGAAGCTTTCTTT.

V is TRBV6-2 or TRBV6-3 and J is TRBJ2-5; D possibly corresponds to TRBD2 (6 bases). With 4 bases removed from V and 4 bases from J, the gap between germline ends came to 10 bases. CDR3 length: 13 amino acids. CDR1 and CDR2 (germline): MNHEY, SVGEGT. The CDR3 DNA sequence: TGTGCCAGCAGTTGGGGGGATCGAGAGACCCAGTACTTC. This sequence encodes CASSWGDRETQYF.

A few counts support this clone. The V call is TRBV19, the J call TRBJ2-7, with D possibly matching TRBD2 (5 bases). The CDR3 extends over 12 amino acids. Trimming took off 7 bases at V and 5 bases at J, with 12 bases between the two ends. Germline V gene lookup returns CDR1 LNHDA and CDR2 SQIVND (reference sequence). In DNA, the CDR3 is TGTGCCAGTACCAACGACGGGGACGAGCAGTACTTC. This encodes CASTNDGDEQYF.

The genes are TRBV6-5 and TRBJ1-1; D gene unclear. Trimming left V 2 bases short and J 4 bases short, with 14 bases between. There are 15 residues in the CDR3. Germline V gene data show CDR1 as MNHEY and CDR2 as SVGAGI. CDR3 bases: TGTGCCAGCAGTTACGGTCTGGCTGCGGGCACTGAAGCTTTCTTT. It is translated as CASSYGLAAGTEAFF.